These 17 T cell receptor beta chains originate from one sample sequenced in a study of T cells in women clearing cervical HPV infection. Some clones are missing from TCRdb's copy, which holds only in-frame ones; the method was immunoSEQ multiplex PCR. Its table records fewer than 35,000 clones. Sequencing was done on a sample of blood buffy coat. These TCRs come from a woman aged 18-70 years with a cervical HPV16 infection that either progressed to CIN3+ or cleared (not recorded which).

As for this clone: The missing CDR3 end, 3 residues past where the read stops, is filled in from the germline J gene. Other DNA sequences from this sample encode an identical CDR3 as well. The rearrangement uses TRBV7-2 and TRBJ1-2, with 9 bases fitting TRBD1. In germline, CDR1 is SGHTA, CDR2 FQGNSA. The CDR3 extends over 13 amino acids. Losses at the gene ends were 4 bases for V and 5 bases for J; bases not matched to a gene: 2. CDR3 DNA (partial): TGTGCCAGCAGCTCGGGACAGGGATATGGC. This gives the protein CASSSGQGYG. Given in full, the CDR3 is CASSSGQGYGYTF.

Details on this clone: A read error may account for a junction end that differs from germline. The read ends 3 residues early relative to the CDR3; the germline J gene fills the gap. The identical CDR3 is also encoded by other nucleotide sequences in the sample. The chain is built from TRBV7-2 and TRBJ1-3; TRBD1 might be the D (5 bases). The germline gives CDR1 SGHTA, CDR2 FQGNSA. The CDR3 covers 15 residues. The CDR3 sequence: CASSWTTESGNTIYF. Partial CDR3 DNA: TGTGCCAGCAGCTGGACGACAGAATCTGGAAACACG.

About this clone: The CDR3 goes on 3 residues after the read ends, and that part is filled in from the germline J gene. This chain connects TRBV7-3 to TRBJ2-1; the D gene is possibly TRBD2 (6 bases). Germline V gives CDR1 SGHTA, CDR2 FQGTGA. V shed 0 bases and J shed 5 bases, with 14 bases lying between them. This CDR3 contains 16 residues. The CDR3 DNA, read in part, is TGTGCCAGCAGCTTAACTGGGGCGGGGTGGAACAATGAG. It is translated as CASSLTGAGWNNE. The CDR3, in full, reads CASSLTGAGWNNEQFF.

In regard to this clone: The observed sequence ends 3 residues before the CDR3 terminus, with the missing tail filled in from the germline J gene. The V call is TRBV18, the J call TRBJ2-7; 10 nucleotides align to TRBD1. Germline CDR1 reads KGHSH; CDR2 reads LQKENI. V trimming: 3 bases; J trimming: 5 bases; junction bases outside the gene matches: 4. CDR3 length: 14 amino acids. The CDR3: CASSPGQGFHEQYF. CDR3 bases read: TGTGCCAGCTCACCGGGACAGGGGTTCCACGAG.

Comment on this clone: The CDR3 is cut off 3 residues early in the read; its end comes from the germline J gene. J is TRBJ2-1 and V is TRBV7-9; TRBD2 aligns across 11 bases. Germline V gene lookup returns CDR1 SEHNR and CDR2 FQNEAQ (reference sequence). The CDR3 has 15 residues. V was clipped by 7 bases and J by 9 bases; unmatched bases: 11. The CDR3 spells CASTSPGLAEGEQFF. The part of the CDR3 DNA that was read is TGTGCCAGCACTTCTCCGGGACTAGCGGAGGGTGAG.

A remark on this clone: The sequenced fragment ends 3 residues before the CDR3 boundary, so the rest is inferred from the germline J gene. The chain is built from TRBV5-4 and TRBJ2-2; 10 nucleotides align to TRBD2. The V and J ends lost 1 base and 0 bases, in that order; junction bases with no gene match: 0. The germline V gene encodes CDR1 SGHNT and CDR2 YYREEE (reference sequence). CDR3 length equals 16 residues. CDR3 residues: CASSLTSGANTGELFF. The sequenced CDR3 bases are TGTGCCAGCAGCTTGACTAGCGGGGCGAACACCGGGGAG. The full variable domain, its missing parts supplied by reference TRBV5-4 and TRBJ2-2, is ETGVTQSPTHLIKTRGQQVTLRCSSQSGHNTVSWYQQALGQGPQFIFQYYREEENGRGNFPPRFSGLQFPNYSSELNVNALELDDSALYLCASSLTSGANTGELFFGEGSRLTVL.

As for this clone: The read ends 3 residues shy of where the CDR3 ends; the end is completed using the germline J gene. The chain links TRBV5-1 to TRBJ2-7; 9 positions agree with TRBD2. Germline values: CDR1 SGHRS, CDR2 YFSETQ. The V and J ends lost 2 bases and 4 bases, in that order; junction bases with no gene match: 10. The CDR3 covers 16 residues. CDR3: CASSFPAGGPGYEQYF. CDR3 DNA, as far as it was read: TGCGCCAGCAGCTTTCCAGCGGGGGGCCCTGGTTACGAG.

Regarding this clone: The CDR3 end falls 3 residues outside the read, so it is completed with the germline J gene. The V gene is TRBV11-3, the J gene TRBJ1-5; perhaps TRBD1 as D (5 bases). Trimming took 2 bases from V and 6 from J, leaving 8 bases between them. The germline V gene has CDR1 SGHNT and CDR2 YENEEA. This CDR3 spans 13 amino acids. The chain's CDR3 is CASSLMRGQPQHF. The CDR3 DNA, read in part, is TGTGCCAGCAGCTTAATGAGGGGTCAGCCC.

Worth noting for this clone: The read is 3 residues too short to cover the CDR3 end, so that end is filled in from the germline J gene. This rearrangement joins TRBV2 to TRBJ2-6; 7 bases are shared with TRBD1. Germline CDR1 and CDR2: SNHLY and FYNNEI. The CDR3 consists of 17 residues. Trimming cost V 2 bases and J 1 base; bases outside gene matches: 5. CDR3 bases read: TGTGCCAGCAGTGAAAGGGGGCGAGAGTCTGGGGCCAACGTC. It is translated as CASSERGRESGANV. The full CDR3 is CASSERGRESGANVLTF.

Comment on this clone: Mismatch with germline at one junction end may stem from a read error. The read ends 3 residues early relative to the CDR3; the germline J gene fills the gap. This same CDR3 is encoded by further DNA sequences in the sample. This chain links TRBV7-8 with TRBJ2-7; the match to TRBD2 covers 9 bases. The germline V gene has CDR1 SGHVS and CDR2 FQNEAQ. The CDR3 covers 14 residues. CDR3 amino acids: CASSFESGRFEQYF. The sequenced part of the CDR3 DNA is TGTGCCAGTAGCTTTGAAAGCGGGAGGTTCGAG.

Concerning this clone itself: The sequence runs out 3 residues before the end of the CDR3; the remainder is reconstructed from the germline J gene. This chain links TRBV30 with TRBJ1-6; 9 nucleotides align to TRBD1. Per germline, CDR1 GTSNPN and CDR2 SVGIG (reference sequence). The junction had 7 bases not matched to a gene; V was cut back by 7 bases and J by 9 bases. The CDR3 spans 13 residues. The CDR3: CAYQGTGTSPLHF. Incomplete CDR3 DNA: TGTGCCTACCAGGGGACAGGGACTTCACCC.

In regard to this clone: The read ends 3 residues shy of where the CDR3 ends; the end is completed using the germline J gene. This chain connects TRBV20-1 to TRBJ2-7; 7 bases line up with TRBD1. The CDR3 runs to 14 residues. Unmatched junction bases numbered 8, after V lost 3 bases and J lost 3 bases. Germline CDR1 and CDR2: DFQATT and SNEGSKA (reference sequence). The sequenced CDR3 bases are TGCAGTGCTAGGGGACAGTTAGGAGGCTACGAG. Translation gives CSARGQLGGYE. In full, the CDR3 is CSARGQLGGYEQYF.

Comment on this clone: Read sequence stops 3 residues before the CDR3 end, and the germline J gene provides the missing end. The chain joins TRBV19 to TRBJ1-4; D is unresolved. The germline V and J ends were trimmed by 2 bases and 7 bases, with 17 bases remaining between them. Germline V CDR1 and CDR2: LNHDA, SQIVND (reference sequence). The CDR3 is made up of 16 amino acids. The CDR3 DNA, read in part, is TGTGCCAGTAGTATATTCAGCGGGCGTGGAACTGAAAAA. As protein: CASSIFSGRGTEK. The entire CDR3 sequence reads CASSIFSGRGTEKLFF.

On this clone itself: The CDR3 is cut off 3 residues early in the read; its end comes from the germline J gene. This chain uses TRBV5-1 with TRBJ1-4; D unclear. The V end was cut by 0 bases, the J end by 8 bases, with 11 bases between. The germline V gene encodes CDR1 SGHRS and CDR2 YFSETQ. The CDR3 covers 14 residues. The CDR3 sequence: CASSLDSSREKLFF. The CDR3 bases that were read are TGCGCCAGCAGCTTGGACAGTTCGCGAGAAAAA.

A remark on this clone: The DNA ends 3 residues before the CDR3 does, and the rest of the CDR3 is filled in from the germline J gene. The chain combines TRBV14 with TRBJ2-1, with 8 bases fitting TRBD2. V lost 3 bases and J lost 4; bases outside the gene matches: 5. The germline V gene has CDR1 SGHDN and CDR2 FVKESK. The CDR3 is 15 residues long. The sequenced CDR3 bases are TGTGCCAGCAGCCACGGGACTAGGGAGTACAATGAG. It specifies CASSHGTREYNE. The full CDR3 sequence reads CASSHGTREYNEQFF.

Worth noting for this clone: The read terminates 3 residues before the CDR3 end, so the remaining end is supplied by the germline J gene. The J gene is TRBJ2-2, the V gene TRBV19; 10 bases fit TRBD2. This CDR3 contains 16 residues. CDR1 LNHDA and CDR2 SQIVND come from the germline V gene (reference sequence). J gave up 4 bases and V 10 bases, and 12 bases lay outside the gene matches. The sequenced part of the CDR3 DNA is TGTGCCACCACCCCGGGACTAGCGAGGACCACCGGGGAG. This codes for CATTPGLARTTGE. The complete CDR3 protein is CATTPGLARTTGELFF.

CDR3 bases read: TGCGCCAGCAGCCCCGACAAGGATCAGCCC. Its translation is CASSPDKDQP. The whole CDR3 protein reads CASSPDKDQPQHF. The gene calls are TRBV5-1 and TRBJ1-5; D not certain. The sequence runs out 3 residues before the end of the CDR3; the remainder is reconstructed from the germline J gene. The CDR3 length is 13 residues. Germline V lookup: CDR1 SGHRS, CDR2 YFSETQ. Trimming removed 4 bases from V and 5 bases from J, with 10 bases in between.